These 8 T cell receptor beta chains came from one sample sequenced in a study of T cells in Graves' hyperthyroidism and ophthalmopathy. Amplified TCR beta CDR3 regions derived from RNA transcripts. TCR CDR3 underwent first-round RT-PCR with the HTBI primer set. One entry per CDR3 protein results from TCRdb running MiXCR on the multiplex PCR reads. The sample yields about 420,000 distinct CDR3 sequences, more than 15% seen once. Source material: blood. Receptors originate from a woman aged 18 to 35 with Graves' hyperthyroidism.

The chain joins TRBV5-4 to TRBJ2-7, with no clear D. In germline, CDR1 is SGHNT, CDR2 YYREEE (reference sequence). The V and J ends lost 2 bases and 4 bases respectively, with 10 bases between them. This CDR3 comprises 13 residues. CDR3 amino acids: CASSFNRGYEQYF. DNA of the CDR3: TGTGCCAGCAGCTTTAATCGTGGGTACGAGCAGTACTTC. The full variable domain, in which reference TRBV5-4 and TRBJ2-7 provide the parts outside the CDR3, is ETGVTQSPTHLIKTRGQQVTLRCSSQSGHNTVSWYQQALGQGPQFIFQYYREEENGRGNFPPRFSGLQFPNYSSELNVNALELDDSALYLCASSFNRGYEQYFGPGTRLTVT.

The rearrangement joins TRBV6-5 to TRBJ2-1, with a weak D call TRBD1 (6 bases). CDR3 length equals 15 residues. V was pared by 4 bases and J by 4 bases, with 14 bases between. Germline CDR1 reads MNHEY; CDR2 reads SVGAGI. DNA of the CDR3: TGTGCCAGCAGTTCTCCGCCAGGGGCTTACAATGAGCAGTTCTTC. Its translation: CASSSPPGAYNEQFF.

This clonotype was counted many times. V is TRBV2 and J is TRBJ2-7; D may be TRBD1 (5 bases). CDR3 length: 14 residues. The V and J ends lost 6 bases and 2 bases respectively, with 14 bases between them. From germline, CDR1 is SNHLY and CDR2 FYNNEI. CDR3 protein: CASRDRQTTYEQYF. The CDR3 region has the DNA TGTGCCAGCAGGGATAGACAGACCACCTACGAGCAGTACTTC.

This clonotype was seen more than once but under ten times. This chain links TRBV5-4 with TRBJ2-3; 7 positions agree with TRBD1. Germline V gene data show CDR1 as SGHNT and CDR2 as YYREEE (reference sequence). V shed 4 bases, J shed 5 bases, and the junction held 10 bases outside the gene matches. The CDR3 length is 15 residues. The CDR3 DNA follows: TGTGCCAGCAGCCAGAAGGGGGCTAGAAAAGATACGCAGTATTTT. It translates to CASSQKGARKDTQYF. Complete variable domain (other parts from reference TRBV5-4 and TRBJ2-3): ETGVTQSPTHLIKTRGQQVTLRCSSQSGHNTVSWYQQALGQGPQFIFQYYREEENGRGNFPPRFSGLQFPNYSSELNVNALELDDSALYLCASSQKGARKDTQYFGPGTRLTVL.

Of note for this clonotype: The DNA is left out, because the CDR3 cannot be placed on it with certainty; the CDR3 is given as TCRdb lists it. The chain is built from TRBV3-1 and TRBJ2-5; the listed D gene, TRBD1, was not tested against the DNA. The CDR3 length equals 21 residues, ends included. Germline assignment: CDR1 LGHDT and CDR2 YNNKEL (reference sequence). The CDR3 is CASSFYICSAARDRGRGTQYF.

This clonotype was counted at least ten times. The chain employs TRBV5-1 and TRBJ2-1, with D perhaps TRBD1 (5 bases). CDR1 is SGHRS and CDR2 is YFSETQ in the germline V gene. The CDR3 contains 15 residues. V lost 1 base, J lost 4 bases, and 12 bases lay in between. CDR3 in amino acids: CASSLQGPFYNEQFF. The DNA of the CDR3 is TGCGCCAGCAGCTTGCAGGGCCCCTTTTACAATGAGCAGTTCTTC.

At least ten counts were recorded for this clonotype. The chain carries TRBV5-6 and TRBJ2-7; D is undetermined. With 2 bases removed from V and 4 bases from J, the gap between germline ends came to 16 bases. CDR1 SGHDT and CDR2 YYEEEE come from the germline V gene. The CDR3 covers 15 residues. The CDR3 DNA sequence: TGTGCCAGCAGCTTATCCTGGCCTATCAGTTACGAGCAGTACTTC. Translated, it gives CASSLSWPISYEQYF.

Many counts were recorded for this clonotype. The chain combines TRBV27 with TRBJ1-6; D not certain. The V end was cut by 9 bases, the J end by 7 bases, with 16 bases between. Germline CDR1 reads MNHEY; CDR2 reads SMNVEV (reference sequence). The CDR3 is 14 amino acids. This CDR3 is CASRPGIPNSPLHF. The CDR3 DNA is TGTGCCAGTAGGCCGGGGATCCCGAATTCACCCCTCCACTTT.